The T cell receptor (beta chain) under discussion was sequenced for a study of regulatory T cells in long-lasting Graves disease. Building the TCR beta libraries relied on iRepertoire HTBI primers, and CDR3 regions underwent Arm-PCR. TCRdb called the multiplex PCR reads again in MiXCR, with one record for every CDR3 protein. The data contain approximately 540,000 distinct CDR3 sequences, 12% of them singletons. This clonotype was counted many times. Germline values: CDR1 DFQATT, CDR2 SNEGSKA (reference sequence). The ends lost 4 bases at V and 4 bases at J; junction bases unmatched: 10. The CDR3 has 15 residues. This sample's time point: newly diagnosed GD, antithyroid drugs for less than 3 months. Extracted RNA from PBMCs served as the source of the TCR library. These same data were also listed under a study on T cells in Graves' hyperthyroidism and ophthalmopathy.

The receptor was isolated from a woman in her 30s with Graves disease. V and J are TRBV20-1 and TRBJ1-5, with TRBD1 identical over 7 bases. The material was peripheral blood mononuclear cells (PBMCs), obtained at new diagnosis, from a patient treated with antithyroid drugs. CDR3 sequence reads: CSATSQGGFNQPQHF. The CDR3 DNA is TGCAGTGCTACGTCTCAGGGGGGTTTTAATCAGCCCCAGCATTTT.